At least ten counts were recorded for the clone carrying this TCR beta chain. The antigen is undetermined. The genomic DNA TCR beta CDR3 region underwent two rounds of multiplex PCR. First-round PCR employed TRBV- and TRBJ-specific primers for each gene. One entry per CDR3 protein, called by TCRdb with MiXCR from the multiplex PCR reads. The sample records over 50,000 distinct CDR3 sequences, about 35% being singletons. This sample is drawn from a study of prognosis after radiotherapy for stage I lung cancer. V dropped 7 bases and J dropped 5 bases, with 14 bases sitting between them. The CDR3 has 14 residues. From germline, CDR1 is LNHDA and CDR2 SQIVND (reference sequence). Overall study results and limits: Tumor specificity of expanded TCR clones went undetermined. In patients receiving stereotactic body radiation therapy, unique TCR clone counts fell afterward, median approximately 9,600 versus 7,200.

The source material was PBMCs, sampled before or after stereotactic body radiation therapy (not recorded which). The J gene is TRBJ2-2, the V gene TRBV19, with D possibly being TRBD1 (6 bases). This receptor was identified in a donor aged 50 or older with non-small cell lung cancer. CDR3: CASNTGKATGELFF. CDR3 in DNA: TGTGCCAGTAATACAGGGAAGGCGACCGGGGAGCTGTTTTTT.